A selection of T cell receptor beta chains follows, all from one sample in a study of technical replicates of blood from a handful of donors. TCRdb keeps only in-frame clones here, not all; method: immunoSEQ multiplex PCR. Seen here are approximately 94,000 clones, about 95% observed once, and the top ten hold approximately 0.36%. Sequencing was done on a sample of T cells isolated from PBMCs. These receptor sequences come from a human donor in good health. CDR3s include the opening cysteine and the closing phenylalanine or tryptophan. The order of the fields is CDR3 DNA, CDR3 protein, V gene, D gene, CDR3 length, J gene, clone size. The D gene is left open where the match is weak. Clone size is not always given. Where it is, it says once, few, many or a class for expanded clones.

TGTGCCAGCAGTGGAGGATCGATCTCCAATGAGCAGTTCTTC	CASSGGSISNEQFF	TRBV2	-	14	TRBJ2-1	-
TGTGCCAGCAGCTTGAGCGGGAGGGGCACAGATACGCAGTATTTT	CASSLSGRGTDTQYF	TRBV6-5	TRBD2	15	TRBJ2-3	-
TGTGCCAGCAGCTTTAGCGGGAACTGGGGGAATGAGCAGTTCTTC	CASSFSGNWGNEQFF	TRBV11-2	TRBD2	15	TRBJ2-1	-
TGTGCCAGCAGTTTGGGGACAGGTATGTCCTACGAGCAGTACTTC	CASSLGTGMSYEQYF	TRBV28	TRBD1	15	TRBJ2-7	-
TGTGCTAGTGGTTTAGCCGACAGGTTGACGACCCAGTACTTC	CASGLADRLTTQYF	TRBV12-5	-	14	TRBJ2-5	-
TGTGCCAGTAGTATAGTGTCAGGGGGACAGCCCCAGCATTTT	CASSIVSGGQPQHF	TRBV19	TRBD1	14	TRBJ1-5	-
TGTGCCAGCAGCTTGAACACTAACTACGAGCAGTACTTC	CASSLNTNYEQYF	TRBV5-4	-	13	TRBJ2-7	-
TGTGCCAGCAGTTTATTCAGGGGGCAGGGCAATGAGCAGTTCTTC	CASSLFRGQGNEQFF	TRBV27	TRBD1	15	TRBJ2-1	-
TGCAGCGCCCGACAGGGACGAGACTATGGCTACACCTTC	CSARQGRDYGYTF	TRBV29-1	TRBD1	13	TRBJ1-2	-
TGCAGCGTTGTAGAAGCGGGAGAAGTGGACGAGCAGTACTTC	CSVVEAGEVDEQYF	TRBV29-1	TRBD2	14	TRBJ2-7	-
TGTGCCAGCAGGGAAGGGGGACTAGCGGTCAATGAGCAGTTCTTC	CASREGGLAVNEQFF	TRBV27	TRBD2	15	TRBJ2-1	-
TGTGCCAGCAGCTTAGAGGGGGTCTCTGCAACTAATGAAAAACTGTTTTTT	CASSLEGVSATNEKLFF	TRBV7-8	-	17	TRBJ1-4	-
TGTGCCAGCAGCCTTTATTGGGCAGGAGAAGCTTTCTTT	CASSLYWAGEAFF	TRBV14	-	13	TRBJ1-1	-
TGTGCCAGCAGCAGCGGACAGTTCGAGCAGTACTTC	CASSSGQFEQYF	TRBV6-5	-	12	TRBJ2-7	-
TGTGCCTGTGAGAGAAACACTGAAGCTTTCTTT	CACERNTEAFF	TRBV30	-	11	TRBJ1-1	few
TGTGCCAGCAGTTACTCGAGTGCTAGCGGTTACGAGCAGTACTTC	CASSYSSASGYEQYF	TRBV6-5	TRBD2	15	TRBJ2-7	-
TGTGCCAGCAGCTTGGTGAGACAGGCGAACACTGAAGCTTTCTTT	CASSLVRQANTEAFF	TRBV5-6	-	15	TRBJ1-1	-
TGTGCCAGTAGTATATCAACAGGGATTTGGGGCACTGAAGCTTTCTTT	CASSISTGIWGTEAFF	TRBV19	-	16	TRBJ1-1	-
TGTGCCAGCAGCTTGGATGGGGCCGAGCAGTACTTC	CASSLDGAEQYF	TRBV5-8	-	12	TRBJ2-7	once
TGTGCCAGCAGTCCGCTCGGGGGAGGGCCTGGAGATACGCAGTATTTT	CASSPLGGGPGDTQYF	TRBV28	TRBD2	16	TRBJ2-3	-
TGCAGCGTTGAAGAACTAGCAGGCACAGATACGCAGTATTTT	CSVEELAGTDTQYF	TRBV29-1	-	14	TRBJ2-3	-
TGTGCCAGCAGTTTTATGGTCCAGCGGGAGAGAGCAATCCATGAGCAGTTCTTC	CASSFMVQRERAIHEQFF	TRBV28	TRBD2	18	TRBJ2-1	-
TGTGCCTGGAGTGGACCCGCTAGCGGGCTTTCCTACGAGCAGTACTTC	CAWSGPASGLSYEQYF	TRBV30	TRBD2	16	TRBJ2-7	-
TGTGCCAGCACGGGGTACTATGGCTACACCTTC	CASTGYYGYTF	TRBV2	-	11	TRBJ1-2	once
TGTGCCAGCAGTCCACTTAGGGGACAGAAGATTACCGAAGCTTTCTTT	CASSPLRGQKITEAFF	TRBV28	TRBD1	16	TRBJ1-1	-
TGCGCCAGCAGCCAAGAGGGAGCGGGAGGGCCAGTATACAATGAGCAGTTCTTC	CASSQEGAGGPVYNEQFF	TRBV4-1	TRBD2	18	TRBJ2-1	-
TGCAGCGTTGAAGATCGCAGCGTGGGTTGGAAGCAGTACTTC	CSVEDRSVGWKQYF	TRBV29-1	-	14	TRBJ2-7	once
TGCGCCAGCAGCCAGAATCCGACAGGTTATATCTCTGGAAACACCATATATTTT	CASSQNPTGYISGNTIYF	TRBV5-1	-	18	TRBJ1-3	-
TGCGCCAGCAGCCAAGACCTTGATGAGCAGTTCTTC	CASSQDLDEQFF	TRBV4-3	-	12	TRBJ2-1	-
TGTGCCAGCAGTTACGGACTAGCGGGATACGAGCAGTACTTC	CASSYGLAGYEQYF	TRBV27	TRBD2	14	TRBJ2-7	-
TGTGCCACCAGCATCTGGACAGGACAAGAGACCCAGTACTTC	CATSIWTGQETQYF	TRBV15	TRBD1	14	TRBJ2-5	-